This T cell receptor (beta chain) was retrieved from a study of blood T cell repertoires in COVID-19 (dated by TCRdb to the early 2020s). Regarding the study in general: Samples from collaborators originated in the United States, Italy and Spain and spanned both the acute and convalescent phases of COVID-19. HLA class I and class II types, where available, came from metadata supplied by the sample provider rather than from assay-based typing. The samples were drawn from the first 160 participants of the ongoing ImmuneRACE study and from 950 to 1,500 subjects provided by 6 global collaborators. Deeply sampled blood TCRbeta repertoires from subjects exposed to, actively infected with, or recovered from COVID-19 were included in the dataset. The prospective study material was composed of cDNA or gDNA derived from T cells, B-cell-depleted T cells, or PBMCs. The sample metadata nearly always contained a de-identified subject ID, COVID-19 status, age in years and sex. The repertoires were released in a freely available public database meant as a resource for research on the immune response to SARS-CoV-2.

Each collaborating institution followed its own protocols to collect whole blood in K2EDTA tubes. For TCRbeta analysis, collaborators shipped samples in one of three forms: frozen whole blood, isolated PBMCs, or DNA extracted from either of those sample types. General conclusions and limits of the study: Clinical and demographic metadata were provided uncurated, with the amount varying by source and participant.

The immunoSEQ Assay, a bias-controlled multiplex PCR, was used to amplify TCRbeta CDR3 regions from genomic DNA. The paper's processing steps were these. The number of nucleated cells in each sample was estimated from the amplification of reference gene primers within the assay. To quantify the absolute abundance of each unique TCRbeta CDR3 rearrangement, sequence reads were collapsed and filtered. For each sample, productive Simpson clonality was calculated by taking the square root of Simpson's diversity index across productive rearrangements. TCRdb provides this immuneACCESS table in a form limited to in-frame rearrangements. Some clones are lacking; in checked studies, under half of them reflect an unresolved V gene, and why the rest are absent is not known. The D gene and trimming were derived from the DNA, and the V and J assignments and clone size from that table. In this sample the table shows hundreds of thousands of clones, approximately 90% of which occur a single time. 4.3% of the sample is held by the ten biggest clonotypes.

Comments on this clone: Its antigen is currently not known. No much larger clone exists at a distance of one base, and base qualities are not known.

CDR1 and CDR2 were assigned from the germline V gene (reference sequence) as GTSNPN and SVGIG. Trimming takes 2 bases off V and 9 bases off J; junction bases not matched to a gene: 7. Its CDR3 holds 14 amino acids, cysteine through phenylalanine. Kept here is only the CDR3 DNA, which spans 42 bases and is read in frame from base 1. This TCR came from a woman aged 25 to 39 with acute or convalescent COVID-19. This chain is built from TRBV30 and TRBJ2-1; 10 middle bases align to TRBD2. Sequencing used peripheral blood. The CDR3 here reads CAWSLLAGYGEQFF. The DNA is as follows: TGTGCCTGGAGTCTACTAGCGGGGTATGGTGAGCAGTTCTTC.